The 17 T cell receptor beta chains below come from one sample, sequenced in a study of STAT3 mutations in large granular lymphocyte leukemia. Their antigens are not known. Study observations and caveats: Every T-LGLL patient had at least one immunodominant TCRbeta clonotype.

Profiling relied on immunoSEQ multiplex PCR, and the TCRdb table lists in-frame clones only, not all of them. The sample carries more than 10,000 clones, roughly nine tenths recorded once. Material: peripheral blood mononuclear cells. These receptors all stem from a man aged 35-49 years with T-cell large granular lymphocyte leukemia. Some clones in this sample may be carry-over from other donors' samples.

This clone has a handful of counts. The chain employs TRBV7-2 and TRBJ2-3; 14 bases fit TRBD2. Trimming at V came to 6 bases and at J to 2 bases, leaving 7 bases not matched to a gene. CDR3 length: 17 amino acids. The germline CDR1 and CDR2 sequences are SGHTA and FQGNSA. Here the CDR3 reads CASRRGTSGGYTDTQYF. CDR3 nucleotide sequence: TGTGCCAGCAGGAGAGGGACTAGCGGGGGATACACAGATACGCAGTATTTT.

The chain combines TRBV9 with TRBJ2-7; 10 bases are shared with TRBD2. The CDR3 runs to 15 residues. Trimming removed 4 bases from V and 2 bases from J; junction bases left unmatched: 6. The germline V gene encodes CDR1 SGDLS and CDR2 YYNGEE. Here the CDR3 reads CASSPRGTSAYEQYF. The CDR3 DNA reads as TGTGCCAGCAGCCCCCGGGGGACTAGCGCCTACGAGCAGTACTTC.

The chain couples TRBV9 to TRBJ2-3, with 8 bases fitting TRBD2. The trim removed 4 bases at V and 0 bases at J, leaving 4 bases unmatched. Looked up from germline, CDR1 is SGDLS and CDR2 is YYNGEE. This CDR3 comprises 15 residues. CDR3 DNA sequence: TGTGCCAGCAGCCTCGGGGGGGAGAGCACAGATACGCAGTATTTT. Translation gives CASSLGGESTDTQYF.

The CDR3 region has the DNA TGTGCCAGCAGCTTGGAGTCAGGGAGAAGAGAAAAACTGTTTTTT. Protein: CASSLESGRREKLFF. This chain links TRBV5-4 with TRBJ1-4, with D perhaps matching TRBD1 (5 bases). V was pared by 0 bases and J by 8 bases, with 14 bases between. This CDR3 is 15 amino acids long. CDR1 and CDR2 (germline): SGHNT, YYREEE (reference sequence).

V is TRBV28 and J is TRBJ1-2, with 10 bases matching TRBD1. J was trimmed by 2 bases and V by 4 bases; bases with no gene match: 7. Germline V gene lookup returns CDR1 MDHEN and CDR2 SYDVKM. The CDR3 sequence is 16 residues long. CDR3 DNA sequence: TGTGCCAGCAGTTCCCCCCGGGACAGGGGAAACTATGGCTACACCTTC. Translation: CASSSPRDRGNYGYTF.

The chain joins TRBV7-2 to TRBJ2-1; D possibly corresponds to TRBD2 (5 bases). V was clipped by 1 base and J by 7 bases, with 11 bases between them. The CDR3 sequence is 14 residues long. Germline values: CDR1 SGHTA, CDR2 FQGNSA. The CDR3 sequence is CASSLGYRGNEQFF. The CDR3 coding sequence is TGTGCCAGCAGCTTAGGCTATCGGGGTAATGAGCAGTTCTTC.

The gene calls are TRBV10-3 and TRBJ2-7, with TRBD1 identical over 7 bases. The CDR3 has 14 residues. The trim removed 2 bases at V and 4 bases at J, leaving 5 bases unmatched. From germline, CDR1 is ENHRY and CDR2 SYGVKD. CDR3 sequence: CAISEDRAVYEQYF. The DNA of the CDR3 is TGTGCCATCAGTGAGGACAGGGCAGTATACGAGCAGTACTTC.

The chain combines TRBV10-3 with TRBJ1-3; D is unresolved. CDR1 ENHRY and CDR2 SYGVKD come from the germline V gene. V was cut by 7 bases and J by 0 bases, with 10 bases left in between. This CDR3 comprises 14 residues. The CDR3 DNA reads TGTGCCATCAAACAAGCGGACTCTGGAAACACCATATATTTT. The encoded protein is CAIKQADSGNTIYF.

The CDR3 sequence is CASTSESYNEQFF. CDR3 DNA sequence: TGTGCCAGCACGTCGGAATCCTACAATGAGCAGTTCTTC. The chain recombines TRBV9 with TRBJ2-1; D is unresolved. Germline CDR1 reads SGDLS; CDR2 reads YYNGEE. This CDR3 comprises 13 residues. The V gene lost 6 bases and the J gene lost 1 base, with 8 bases spanning the gap.

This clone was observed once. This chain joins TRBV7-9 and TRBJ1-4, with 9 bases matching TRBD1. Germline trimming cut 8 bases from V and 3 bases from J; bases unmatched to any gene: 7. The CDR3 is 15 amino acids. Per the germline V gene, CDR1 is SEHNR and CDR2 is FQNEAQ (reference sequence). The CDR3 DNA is TGTGCCAGCGAGACAGGGGGTGATCCTAATGAAAAACTGTTTTTT. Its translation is CASETGGDPNEKLFF.

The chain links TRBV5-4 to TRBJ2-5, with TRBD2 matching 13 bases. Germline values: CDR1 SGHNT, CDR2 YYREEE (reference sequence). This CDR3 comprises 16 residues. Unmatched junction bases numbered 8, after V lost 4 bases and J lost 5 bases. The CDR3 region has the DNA TGTGCCAGCAGCACCCAACTAGCGGGGGGGCTTGAGACCCAGTACTTC. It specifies CASSTQLAGGLETQYF.

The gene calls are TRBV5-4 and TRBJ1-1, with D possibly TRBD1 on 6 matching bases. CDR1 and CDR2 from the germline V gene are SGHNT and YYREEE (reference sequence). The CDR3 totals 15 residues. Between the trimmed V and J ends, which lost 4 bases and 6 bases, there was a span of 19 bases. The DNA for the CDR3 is TGTGCCAGCAGCCCGGATCGAGACAGGAGGTCTGAAGCTTTCTTT. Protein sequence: CASSPDRDRRSEAFF.

The DNA for the CDR3 is TGTGCCAGCAGTGGGGACAGGGAGGGGAACACTGAAGCTTTCTTT. Its protein product is CASSGDREGNTEAFF. The V gene is TRBV25-1, the J gene TRBJ1-1; 9 bases map to TRBD1. There are 15 residues in the CDR3. Germline CDR1 and CDR2: MGHDK and SYGVNS. Trimming took 4 bases from V and 1 from J; bases not matched to a gene: 4.

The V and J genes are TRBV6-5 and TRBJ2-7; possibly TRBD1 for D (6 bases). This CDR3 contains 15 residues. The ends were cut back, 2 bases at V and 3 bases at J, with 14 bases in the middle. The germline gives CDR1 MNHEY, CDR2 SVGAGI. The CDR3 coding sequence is TGTGCCAGCAGTTACGGTAGGCAGGGGAACTACGAGCAGTACTTC. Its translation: CASSYGRQGNYEQYF.

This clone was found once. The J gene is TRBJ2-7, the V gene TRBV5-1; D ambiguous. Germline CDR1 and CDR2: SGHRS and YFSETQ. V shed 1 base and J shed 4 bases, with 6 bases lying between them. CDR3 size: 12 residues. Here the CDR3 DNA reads TGCGCCAGCAGCTTGACGGAGTACGAGCAGTACTTC. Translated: CASSLTEYEQYF.

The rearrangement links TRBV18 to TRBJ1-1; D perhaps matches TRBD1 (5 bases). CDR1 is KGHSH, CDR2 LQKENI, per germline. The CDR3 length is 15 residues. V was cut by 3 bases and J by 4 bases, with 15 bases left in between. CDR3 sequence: CASSPWTPRSTEAFF. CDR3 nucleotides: TGTGCCAGCTCACCTTGGACACCTCGGTCCACTGAAGCTTTCTTT.

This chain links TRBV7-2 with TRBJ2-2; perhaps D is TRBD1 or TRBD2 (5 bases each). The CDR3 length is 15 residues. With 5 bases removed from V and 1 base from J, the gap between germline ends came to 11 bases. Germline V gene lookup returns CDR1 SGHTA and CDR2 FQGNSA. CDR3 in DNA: TGTGCCAGCAGCCGGGACGGTGGGAACACCGGGGAGCTGTTTTTT. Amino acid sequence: CASSRDGGNTGELFF.